This T cell receptor (beta chain) was identified during a study of blood T cell repertoires in COVID-19 (TCRdb year 2020). About the study as a whole: Samples covering the acute and convalescent phases of COVID-19 were provided by collaborators in the United States, Italy and Spain. The material from the prospective study consisted of cDNA or gDNA derived from T cells, B-cell-depleted T cells, or PBMCs. Subjects who had been exposed to COVID-19, were actively infected with it, or had recovered from it provided the deeply sampled blood TCRbeta repertoires that made up the dataset. The repertoires were released in a freely available public database intended as a resource for research on the immune response to SARS-CoV-2. The samples were drawn from two sources: the first 160 participants of the ongoing ImmuneRACE study, and fewer than 1,500 subjects contributed by 6 global collaborators. Nearly every sample came with metadata listing a de-identified subject ID, COVID-19 status, age in years and sex. Where available, HLA class I and class II types were taken from metadata supplied by the sample provider and were not determined by assay-based typing.

The germline ends are 19 bases apart after V is trimmed by 1 base and J by 0 bases. Taken from cysteine to phenylalanine, the CDR3 has 19 residues. Only the CDR3 DNA is retained, 57 bases long and in frame from the first base. CDR1 and CDR2, per the germline V gene, are SGHDT and YYEEEE. TCRbeta CDR3 regions were amplified from genomic DNA using the immunoSEQ Assay, a bias-controlled multiplex PCR. On the authors' methods: Within the assay, amplification of reference gene primers was used to estimate how many nucleated cells each sample contained. To quantify the absolute abundance of each unique TCRbeta CDR3 rearrangement, sequence reads were collapsed and filtered. For each sample, productive Simpson clonality was calculated as the square root of Simpson's diversity index across productive rearrangements. TCRdb provides this immuneACCESS table in a form limited to in-frame rearrangements. Some clones are lacking; in checked studies, under half of them reflect an unresolved V gene, and why the rest are absent is not known. The V and J calls and the clone size are those of that table, but D and trimming were determined from the DNA. This sample gives roughly 200,000 clones in total; almost 85% of them show up just once. The top ten clonotypes cover 4.5% to 5.5% of the sample.

On this clone: Its binding antigen is unknown. No base quality information exists; no much larger clone differs at one position.

Whole blood was collected in K2EDTA tubes by collaborating institutions according to the institutions' own protocols. For TCRbeta analysis, collaborators shipped samples as frozen whole blood, isolated PBMCs, or DNA extracted from either of those sample types. Study-wide findings and limitations: How much clinical and demographic metadata was included differed by source and by participant, and the metadata was provided uncurated.

Recombination joined TRBV5-6 with TRBJ1-4, with the identity of the D gene unclear. Source material: peripheral blood. This receptor was identified in a woman in her 70s with active or convalescent COVID-19. The DNA sequence is TGTGCCAGCAGCTTGCTTCGGTCGCTACAGAGTGCAACTAATGAAAAACTGTTTTTT. Its amino acids are CASSLLRSLQSATNEKLFF.